These T cell receptor beta chains were read from a single sample in a study of cytomegalovirus exposure and HLA in healthy donors. The assay was immunoSEQ multiplex PCR, and TCRdb's table has in-frame clones only and misses some. The sample holds around 350,000 clones; 86% are singletons and the top ten take 0.8% to 0.85%. The sequenced sample was PBMCs. All receptors come from a woman under 30 in good health and CMV-seronegative. Each CDR3 is given with its conserved first and last residue. D genes are given only for firm matches. Some rows have no size entry. The others give once, few or many, or a class for an expanded clone.

NA	TRBV11-2	NA	TRBJ2-3	CASTPYQGTDTQYF	TGTGCCAGCACACCGTATCAGGGAACAGATACGCAGTATTTT
TRBD1	TRBV6-5	NA	TRBJ2-7	CASQGAFVSEQYF	TGTGCCAGTCAGGGGGCGTTCGTCAGCGAGCAGTACTTC
NA	TRBV5-4	NA	TRBJ1-2	CASSLTQALYGYTF	TGTGCCAGCAGCTTAACACAGGCCCTCTATGGCTACACCTTC
TRBD1	TRBV30	NA	TRBJ2-7	CAWSGLGGQGGPYEQYF	TGTGCCTGGAGTGGATTGGGGGGACAGGGGGGACCCTACGAGCAGTACTTC
TRBD1	TRBV5-1	NA	TRBJ2-7	CASSPRDRPNYEQYF	TGCGCCAGCAGCCCTCGGGACAGGCCTAATTACGAGCAGTACTTC
TRBD2	TRBV19	NA	TRBJ2-1	CASSGQGLAGNNEQFF	TGTGCCAGTAGTGGGCAAGGTCTAGCGGGGAACAATGAGCAGTTCTTC
NA	TRBV2	NA	TRBJ2-6	CASRSGANVLTF	TGTGCCAGCCGCTCTGGGGCCAACGTCCTGACTTTC
NA	TRBV28	NA	TRBJ2-3	CASGGVSPDTQYF	TGTGCTTCGGGCGGGGTATCACCAGATACGCAGTATTTT
TRBD2	TRBV7-9	NA	TRBJ2-3	CASSKGLAVPTDTQYF	TGTGCCAGCAGCAAAGGACTAGCAGTCCCTACAGATACGCAGTATTTT
TRBD1	TRBV28	NA	TRBJ1-6	CASRSLDRAYNSPLHF	TGTGCCAGCCGATCCTTGGACAGGGCCTATAATTCACCCCTCCACTTT
NA	TRBV5-1	NA	TRBJ1-1	CASSLYTATNTEAFF	TGCGCCAGCAGCTTGTATACAGCCACGAACACTGAAGCTTTCTTT
NA	TRBV27	once	TRBJ1-5	CASRPNKGRLSHQPQHF	TGTGCCAGCAGGCCGAATAAGGGGCGCCTCTCTCATCAGCCCCAGCATTTT
NA	TRBV6-6	NA	TRBJ1-2	CASRPRWAAYGYTF	TGTGCCAGCAGGCCCAGATGGGCAGCTTATGGCTACACCTTC
TRBD1	TRBV2	NA	TRBJ2-7	CASRRTGGYEQYF	TGTGCCAGCAGGCGGACAGGGGGATACGAGCAGTACTTC
NA	TRBV6-1	NA	TRBJ2-7	CASEGGYYEQYF	TGTGCCAGCGAAGGGGGATACTACGAGCAGTACTTC
TRBD2	TRBV5-6	NA	TRBJ2-3	CASTQGPGVAGVGTDTQYF	TGTGCCAGCACCCAAGGTCCGGGCGTCGCGGGAGTTGGCACAGATACGCAGTATTTT
TRBD1	TRBV5-1	NA	TRBJ2-5	CASSWDSTQETQYF	TGCGCCAGCAGCTGGGACAGTACGCAAGAGACCCAGTACTTC
TRBD1	TRBV7-7	once	TRBJ2-7	CASSPGQGRAYEQYF	TGTGCCAGCAGCCCCGGACAGGGAAGAGCCTACGAGCAGTACTTC
TRBD2	TRBV5-1	once	TRBJ2-1	CASSQLAGGRYEQFF	TGCGCCAGCAGCCAACTAGCGGGGGGGCGGTATGAGCAGTTCTTC
TRBD1	TRBV19	NA	TRBJ1-4	CASSIWGQAEKLFF	TGTGCCAGTAGTATATGGGGACAGGCGGAAAAACTGTTTTTT
TRBD1	TRBV2	NA	TRBJ2-1	CATRTGFINEQFF	TGTGCCACGAGGACAGGGTTTATTAATGAGCAGTTCTTC
NA	TRBV7-9	NA	TRBJ2-3	CASSLAETRTDTQYF	TGTGCCAGCAGCTTAGCGGAGACCCGCACAGATACGCAGTATTTT
TRBD1	TRBV30	NA	TRBJ1-4	CAWDRDEKLFF	TGTGCCTGGGACAGGGATGAAAAACTGTTTTTT
TRBD2	TRBV28	NA	TRBJ2-7	CASSPLPGLEEYEQYF	TGTGCCAGCAGTCCCCTACCGGGACTAGAGGAATACGAGCAGTACTTC
TRBD1	TRBV6-5	NA	TRBJ2-1	CASTVSSTGGSEQFF	TGTGCCAGCACGGTTTCATCGACAGGGGGAAGTGAGCAGTTCTTC
TRBD2	TRBV6-5	NA	TRBJ2-1	CASRRTSGYNEQFF	TGTGCCAGCCGTCGAACTAGCGGCTACAATGAGCAGTTCTTC
TRBD2	TRBV4-1	few	TRBJ2-7	CASSQARVLLAAEQYF	TGCGCCAGCAGCCAAGCTCGTGTGCTGCTAGCGGCCGAGCAGTACTTC
TRBD2	TRBV2	NA	TRBJ2-2	CASSEVGFGTSGSSGELFF	TGTGCCAGCAGTGAAGTTGGGTTTGGGACTAGCGGGAGCTCCGGGGAGCTGTTTTTT
NA	TRBV28	NA	TRBJ2-7	CASRLTGQTYEQYF	TGTGCCAGCAGGTTAACGGGACAAACCTACGAGCAGTACTTC
NA	TRBV7-8	NA	TRBJ1-2	CASSSFGTFDGYTF	TGTGCCAGCAGCTCCTTCGGGACTTTTGATGGCTACACCTTC
NA	TRBV5-1	NA	TRBJ1-2	CASSPRAGDGYTF	TGCGCCAGCAGCCCCAGGGCGGGGGATGGCTACACCTTC
NA	TRBV5-6	NA	TRBJ2-5	CASSSVGRLETQYF	TGTGCCAGCAGCTCCGTGGGGAGACTAGAGACCCAGTACTTC
NA	TRBV13	NA	TRBJ1-1	CASRMGGNTEAFF	TGTGCCAGCAGAATGGGGGGGAACACTGAAGCTTTCTTT
NA	TRBV6-5	NA	TRBJ1-4	CASSLTATTNEKLFF	TGTGCCAGCAGTCTGACAGCTACAACTAATGAAAAACTGTTTTTT
TRBD2	TRBV30	NA	TRBJ2-5	CAWSTGLAGGKETQYF	TGTGCCTGGAGTACTGGGCTAGCGGGGGGCAAAGAGACCCAGTACTTC
TRBD2	TRBV6-5	NA	TRBJ2-7	CASSYFGGGAEQYF	TGTGCCAGCAGTTACTTTGGCGGGGGAGCCGAGCAGTACTTC
TRBD1	TRBV19	few	TRBJ2-2	CASIRTGYIPGELFF	TGTGCCAGTATTCGGACAGGGTATATCCCCGGGGAGCTGTTTTTT
NA	TRBV30	NA	TRBJ1-2	CAWSGMSGWDYGYTF	TGTGCCTGGAGTGGGATGTCAGGTTGGGACTATGGCTACACCTTC